The clone carrying this T cell receptor (beta chain) has a handful of counts. The sample belongs to a study of T-cell reconstitution after alpha-beta-depleted transplantation in children. Library preparation (for TCRbeta) was performed with unique molecular identifiers. From the PCR reads, TCRdb called clonotypes with MiXCR, one entry per CDR3 protein. The data contain approximately 400,000 distinct CDR3 sequences, about 11% of them singletons. Germline CDR1 and CDR2: SGHVS and FQNEAQ. CDR3 length: 15 amino acids. V lost 3 bases and J lost 1, with 11 bases in between. The J gene is TRBJ2-3, the V gene TRBV7-8, with a possible D match to TRBD2 (5 bases). Sequenced here: PBMCs from the stem cell graft donor, sampled from the stem cell graft. The sequence was obtained from a human donor who donated a stem cell graft to a child with acute myeloid leukemia. CDR3 amino acids: CASSLGRRGTDTQYF. The CDR3 DNA follows: TGTGCCAGCAGCTTGGGCCGGCGGGGCACAGATACGCAGTATTTT. Full variable domain (remainder filled in from reference TRBV7-8 and TRBJ2-3): GAGVSQSPRYKVAKRGQDVALRCDPISGHVSLFWYQQALGQGPEFLTYFQNEAQLDKSGLPSDRFFAERPEGSVSTLKIQRTQQEDSAVYLCASSLGRRGTDTQYFGPGTRLTVL.